The clone carrying this T cell receptor (beta chain) has only one observation. These data belong to a study of control samples from healthy donors and cancer patients. Only in-frame clones appear in the TCRdb table, and some are missing; sequencing was by immunoSEQ multiplex PCR. The table shows tens of thousands of clones, with roughly 83% occurring only once. Germline trimming cut 0 bases from V and 0 bases from J; bases unmatched to any gene: 6. The CDR3 contains 17 residues. CDR1 is SGDLS, CDR2 YYNGEE, per germline. Material for sequencing was blood. The receptor was isolated from a man in his sixties in good health. The chain has TRBV9 and TRBJ1-3; 7 nucleotides match TRBD1. The CDR3 loop reads CASSVGGTDFSGNTIYF. The CDR3 DNA is TGTGCCAGCAGCGTAGGGGGGACAGACTTCTCTGGAAACACCATATATTTT.